Each of the 4 T cell receptor beta chains below was sequenced from the same sample in a study of cytomegalovirus exposure and HLA in healthy donors (dated by TCRdb to about 2017). To prepare the library, the immunoSEQ multiplex PCR assay was applied. A mixture of 60 forward primers for TCR Vbeta segments and 13 reverse primers for TCR Jbeta segments was used in the multiplex PCR. Held by TCRdb, this immuneACCESS table contains in-frame sequences only and omits some clones. Under half of the omission traces to an unresolved V gene where checked; the cause of the rest is unknown. This sample's table carries about 130,000 clones. The ten largest clones capture less than 3% of the sample. The source material was PBMCs. These receptors all stem from a man aged 30-40 years in good health and CMV-seronegative.

The rearrangement links TRBV7-9 to TRBJ2-7; 9 positions agree with TRBD2. The trim removed 4 bases at V and 0 bases at J, leaving 4 bases unmatched. The length of the CDR3 is 15 residues. Germline CDR1 SEHNR, CDR2 FQNEAQ (reference sequence). CDR3 loop: CASSSTSGLSYEQYF. The CDR3 coding sequence is TGTGCCAGCAGCTCGACTAGCGGACTCTCCTACGAGCAGTACTTC.

This rearrangement joins TRBV4-1 to TRBJ2-2; TRBD2 matches at 7 bases. The V gene end was trimmed by 4 bases and the J gene end by 5 bases; junction bases not matched to a gene: 7. CDR1 is MGHRA, CDR2 YSYEKL, per germline. The CDR3 loop spans 15 amino acids. In DNA, the CDR3 is TGCGCCAGCAGCCCCGGACTAGTGGATACCGGGGAGCTGTTTTTT. Translation gives CASSPGLVDTGELFF.

J is TRBJ2-1 and V is TRBV19; TRBD2 might be the D (6 bases). CDR1 and CDR2 (germline): LNHDA, SQIVND (reference sequence). Trimming stripped 7 bases from V and 4 bases from J, with 17 bases between. This CDR3 comprises 15 residues. Here the CDR3 reads CASTRVGRTYNEQFF. CDR3 in DNA: TGTGCCAGTACCCGGGTCGGGAGAACTTACAATGAGCAGTTCTTC.

The chain combines TRBV6-5 with TRBJ2-3; 8 positions match TRBD2. V was clipped by 2 bases and J by 4 bases; unmatched bases: 8. The CDR3 spans 16 residues. The germline V gene encodes CDR1 MNHEY and CDR2 SVGAGI. The CDR3 region has the DNA TGTGCCAGCAGTTACACCTGGAACGGGAGGGCAGATACGCAGTATTTT. This encodes CASSYTWNGRADTQYF.